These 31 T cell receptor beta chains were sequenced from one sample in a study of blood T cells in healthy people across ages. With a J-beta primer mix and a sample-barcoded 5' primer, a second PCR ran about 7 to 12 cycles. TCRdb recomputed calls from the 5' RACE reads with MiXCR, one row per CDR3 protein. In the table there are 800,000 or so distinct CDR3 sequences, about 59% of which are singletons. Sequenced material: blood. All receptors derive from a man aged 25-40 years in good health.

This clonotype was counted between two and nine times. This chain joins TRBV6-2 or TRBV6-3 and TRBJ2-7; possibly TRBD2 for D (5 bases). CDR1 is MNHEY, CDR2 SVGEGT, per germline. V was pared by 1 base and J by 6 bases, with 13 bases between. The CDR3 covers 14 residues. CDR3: CASSYLTGSLEQYF. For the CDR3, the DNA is TGTGCCAGCAGTTACTTGACGGGGAGCCTCGAGCAGTACTTC.

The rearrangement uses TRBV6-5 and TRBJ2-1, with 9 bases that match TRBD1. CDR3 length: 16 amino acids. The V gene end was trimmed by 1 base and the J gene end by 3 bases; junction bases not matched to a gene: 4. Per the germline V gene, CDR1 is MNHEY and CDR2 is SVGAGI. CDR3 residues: CASSYYGQGIYNEQFF. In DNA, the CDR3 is TGTGCCAGCAGTTACTACGGACAGGGGATCTACAATGAGCAGTTCTTC.

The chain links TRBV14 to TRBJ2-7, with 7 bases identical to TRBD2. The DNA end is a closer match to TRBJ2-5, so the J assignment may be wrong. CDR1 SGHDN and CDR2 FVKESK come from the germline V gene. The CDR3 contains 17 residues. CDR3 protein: CASSPETGGRLGETQYF. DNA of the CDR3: TGTGCCAGCAGCCCCGAGACGGGGGGACGGTTGGGAGAGACCCAGTACTTC.

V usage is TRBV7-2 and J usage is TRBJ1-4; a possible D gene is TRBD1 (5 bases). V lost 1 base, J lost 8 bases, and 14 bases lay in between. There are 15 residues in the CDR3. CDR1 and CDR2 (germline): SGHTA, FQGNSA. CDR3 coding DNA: TGTGCCAGCAGCTTAGATCCGGGGGGATTAGAAAAACTGTTTTTT. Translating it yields CASSLDPGGLEKLFF.

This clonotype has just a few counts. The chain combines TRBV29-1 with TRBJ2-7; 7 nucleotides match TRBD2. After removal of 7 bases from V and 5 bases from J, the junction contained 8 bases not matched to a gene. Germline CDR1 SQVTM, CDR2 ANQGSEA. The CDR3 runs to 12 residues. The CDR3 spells CSAERGTHEQYF. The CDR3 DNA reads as TGCAGCGCTGAGCGGGGAACCCACGAGCAGTACTTC.

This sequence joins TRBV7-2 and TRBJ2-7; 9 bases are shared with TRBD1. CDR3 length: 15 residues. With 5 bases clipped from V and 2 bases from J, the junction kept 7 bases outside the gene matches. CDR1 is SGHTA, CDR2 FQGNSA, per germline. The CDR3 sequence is CASSRPGTGTYEQYF. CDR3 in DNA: TGTGCCAGCAGCCGTCCCGGGACAGGGACCTACGAGCAGTACTTC.

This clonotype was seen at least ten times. CDR3 coding DNA: TGTGCCAGCAGTGGACAGAGGGGAGAGACCCAGTACTTC. It specifies CASSGQRGETQYF. This chain links TRBV12-3 or TRBV12-4 with TRBJ2-5; D possibly corresponds to TRBD1 (6 bases). The V gene lost 5 bases and the J gene lost 4 bases, with 11 bases spanning the gap. The CDR3 consists of 13 residues.

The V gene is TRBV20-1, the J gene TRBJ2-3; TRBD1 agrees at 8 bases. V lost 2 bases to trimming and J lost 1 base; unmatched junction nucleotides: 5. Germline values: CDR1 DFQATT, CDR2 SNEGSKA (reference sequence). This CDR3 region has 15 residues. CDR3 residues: CSARPDRGGTDTQYF. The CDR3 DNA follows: TGCAGTGCTAGACCAGACAGGGGAGGCACAGATACGCAGTATTTT.

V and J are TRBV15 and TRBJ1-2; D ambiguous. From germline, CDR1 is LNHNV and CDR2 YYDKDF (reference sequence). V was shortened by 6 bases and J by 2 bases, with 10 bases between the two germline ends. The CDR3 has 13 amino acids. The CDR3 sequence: CATRKGPNYGYTF. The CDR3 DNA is TGTGCCACCAGAAAGGGCCCGAACTATGGCTACACCTTC.

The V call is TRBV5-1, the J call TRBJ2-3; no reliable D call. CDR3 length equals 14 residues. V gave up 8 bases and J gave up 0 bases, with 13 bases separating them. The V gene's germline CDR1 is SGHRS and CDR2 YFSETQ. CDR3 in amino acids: CASSDGPSTDTQYF. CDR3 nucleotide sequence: TGCGCCAGTTCAGACGGCCCTAGCACAGATACGCAGTATTTT.

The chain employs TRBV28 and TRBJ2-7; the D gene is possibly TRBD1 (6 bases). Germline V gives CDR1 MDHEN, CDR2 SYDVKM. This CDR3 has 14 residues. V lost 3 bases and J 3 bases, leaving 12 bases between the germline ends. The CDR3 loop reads CASSLTGANYEQYF. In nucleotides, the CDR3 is TGTGCCAGCAGTTTGACAGGCGCCAACTACGAGCAGTACTTC.

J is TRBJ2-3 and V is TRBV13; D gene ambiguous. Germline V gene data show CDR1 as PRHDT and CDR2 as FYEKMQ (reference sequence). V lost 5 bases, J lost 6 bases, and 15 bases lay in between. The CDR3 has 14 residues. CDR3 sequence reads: CASSDAIRSDTQYF. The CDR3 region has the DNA TGTGCCAGCAGCGACGCGATCAGATCGGATACGCAGTATTTT.

The CDR3 DNA reads TGTGCCATCAGTGAGGGACAGGGTAGCTCTGGGGCCAACGTCCTGACTTTC. This translates into CAISEGQGSSGANVLTF. The rearrangement links TRBV10-3 to TRBJ2-6; 8 bases are shared with TRBD1. The junction had 3 bases not matched to a gene; V was cut back by 2 bases and J by 0 bases. Germline V gene sequence: CDR1 ENHRY, CDR2 SYGVKD. CDR3 size: 17 residues.

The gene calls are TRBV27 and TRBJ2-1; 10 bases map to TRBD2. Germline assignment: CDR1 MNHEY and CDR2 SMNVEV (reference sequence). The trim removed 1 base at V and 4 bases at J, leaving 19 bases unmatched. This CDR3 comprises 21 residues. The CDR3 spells CASSLLRLAGDEKRVYNEQFF. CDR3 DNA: TGTGCCAGCAGTTTATTGCGTCTAGCGGGGGATGAAAAGAGGGTTTACAATGAGCAGTTCTTC.

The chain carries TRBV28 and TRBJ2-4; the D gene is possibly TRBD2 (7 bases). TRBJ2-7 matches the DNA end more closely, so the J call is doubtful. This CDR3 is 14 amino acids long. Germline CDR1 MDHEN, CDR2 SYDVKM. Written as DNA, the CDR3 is TGTGCCAGCCGCTCACCCGGGGGGCCGTACGAGCAGTACTTC. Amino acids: CASRSPGGPYEQYF.

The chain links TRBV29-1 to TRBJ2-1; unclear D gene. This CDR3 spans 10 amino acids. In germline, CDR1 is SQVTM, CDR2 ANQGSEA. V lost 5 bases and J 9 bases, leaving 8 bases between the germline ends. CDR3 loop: CSVSLREQFF. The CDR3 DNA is TGCAGCGTTTCCCTCCGTGAGCAGTTCTTC.

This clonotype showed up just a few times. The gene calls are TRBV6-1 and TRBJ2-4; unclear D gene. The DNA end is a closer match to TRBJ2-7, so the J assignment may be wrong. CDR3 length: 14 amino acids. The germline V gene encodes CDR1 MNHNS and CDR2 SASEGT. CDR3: CASSDSGSSYEQYF. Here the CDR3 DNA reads TGTGCCAGCAGTGACTCCGGGTCCTCCTACGAGCAGTACTTC.

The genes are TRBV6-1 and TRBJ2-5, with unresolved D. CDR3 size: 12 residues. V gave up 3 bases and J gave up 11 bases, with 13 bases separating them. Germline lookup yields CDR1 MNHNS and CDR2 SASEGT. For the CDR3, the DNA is TGTGCCAGCAGTGACTCTGGGTTGGAGCAGTACTTC. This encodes CASSDSGLEQYF.

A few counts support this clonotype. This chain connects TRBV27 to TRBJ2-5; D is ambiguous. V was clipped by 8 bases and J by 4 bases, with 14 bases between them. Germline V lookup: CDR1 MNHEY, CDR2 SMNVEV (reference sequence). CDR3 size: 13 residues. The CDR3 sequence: CASVDGVGETQYF. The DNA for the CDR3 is TGTGCCAGCGTAGATGGGGTGGGAGAGACCCAGTACTTC.

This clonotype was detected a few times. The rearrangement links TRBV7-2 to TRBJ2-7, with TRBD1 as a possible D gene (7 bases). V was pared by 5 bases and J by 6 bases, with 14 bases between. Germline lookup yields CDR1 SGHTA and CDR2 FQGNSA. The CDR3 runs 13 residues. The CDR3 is CASSPRQGGEQYF. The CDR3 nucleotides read TGTGCCAGCAGCCCAAGGCAGGGGGGCGAGCAGTACTTC.

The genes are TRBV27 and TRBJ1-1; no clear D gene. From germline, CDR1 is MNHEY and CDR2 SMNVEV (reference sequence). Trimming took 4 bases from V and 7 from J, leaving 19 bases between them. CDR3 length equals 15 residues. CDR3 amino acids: CASSYTTARLGEAFF. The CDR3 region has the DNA TGTGCCAGCAGTTATACGACGGCCCGTTTAGGTGAAGCTTTCTTT.

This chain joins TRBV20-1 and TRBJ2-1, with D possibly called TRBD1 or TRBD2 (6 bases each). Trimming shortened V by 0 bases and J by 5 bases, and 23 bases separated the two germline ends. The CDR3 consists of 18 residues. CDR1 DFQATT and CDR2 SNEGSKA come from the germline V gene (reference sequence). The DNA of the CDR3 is TGCAGTGCTAGAGATCTTTTTAGTGGGGGGCGACTTGACAATGAGCAGTTCTTC. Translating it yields CSARDLFSGGRLDNEQFF.

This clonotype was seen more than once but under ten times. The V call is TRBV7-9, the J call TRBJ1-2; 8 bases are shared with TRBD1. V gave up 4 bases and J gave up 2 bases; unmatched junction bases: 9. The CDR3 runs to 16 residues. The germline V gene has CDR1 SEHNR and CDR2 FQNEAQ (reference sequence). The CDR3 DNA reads TGTGCCAGCAGCTCCAACCGGGACAGGAAAAACTATGGCTACACCTTC. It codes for CASSSNRDRKNYGYTF. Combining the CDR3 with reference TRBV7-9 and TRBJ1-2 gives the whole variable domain DTGVSQNPRHKITKRGQNVTFRCDPISEHNRLYWYRQTLGQGPEFLTYFQNEAQLEKSRLLSDRFSAERPKGSFSTLEIQRTEQGDSAMYLCASSSNRDRKNYGYTFGSGTRLTVV.

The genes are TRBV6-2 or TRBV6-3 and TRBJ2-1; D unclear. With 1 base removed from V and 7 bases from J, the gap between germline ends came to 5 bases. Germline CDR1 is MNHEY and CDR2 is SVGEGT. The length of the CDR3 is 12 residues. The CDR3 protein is CASSYLENEQFF. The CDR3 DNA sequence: TGTGCCAGCAGTTACTTGGAGAATGAGCAGTTCTTC.

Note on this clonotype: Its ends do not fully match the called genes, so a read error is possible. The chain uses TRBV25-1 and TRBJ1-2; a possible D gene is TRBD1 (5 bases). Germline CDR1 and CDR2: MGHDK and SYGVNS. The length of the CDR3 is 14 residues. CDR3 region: CASSPDSRLGGCTF. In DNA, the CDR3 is TGTGCCAGCAGTCCAGACAGCCGCTTGGGTGGCTGCACCTTC.

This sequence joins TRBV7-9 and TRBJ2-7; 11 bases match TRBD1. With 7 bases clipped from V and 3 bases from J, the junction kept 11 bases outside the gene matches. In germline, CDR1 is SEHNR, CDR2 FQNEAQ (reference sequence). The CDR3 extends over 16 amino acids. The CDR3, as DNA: TGTGCCAGCATGATCGGCGCGGGACAGGGGGTCTACGAGCAGTACTTC. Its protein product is CASMIGAGQGVYEQYF.

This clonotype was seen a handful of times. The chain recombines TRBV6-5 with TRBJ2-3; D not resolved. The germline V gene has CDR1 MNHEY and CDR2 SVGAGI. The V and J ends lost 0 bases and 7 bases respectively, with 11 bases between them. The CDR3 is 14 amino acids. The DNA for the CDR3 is TGTGCCAGCAGTTACTCGGTCAGTCCCCATACGCAGTATTTT. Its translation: CASSYSVSPHTQYF.

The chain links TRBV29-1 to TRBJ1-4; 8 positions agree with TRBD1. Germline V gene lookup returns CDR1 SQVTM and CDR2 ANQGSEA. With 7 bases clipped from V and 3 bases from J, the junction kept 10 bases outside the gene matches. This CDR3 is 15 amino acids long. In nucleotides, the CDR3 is TGCAGCGCTCATACAGGGGGGAATGCTAATGAAAAACTGTTTTTT. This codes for CSAHTGGNANEKLFF.

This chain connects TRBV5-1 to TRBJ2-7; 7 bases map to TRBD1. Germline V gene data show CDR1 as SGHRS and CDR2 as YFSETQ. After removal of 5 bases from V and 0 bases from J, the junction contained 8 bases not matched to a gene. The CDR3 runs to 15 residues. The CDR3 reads CASRDQDRYSYEQYF. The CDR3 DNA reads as TGCGCCAGCAGGGACCAGGACAGGTACTCCTACGAGCAGTACTTC.

The CDR3 DNA follows: TGTGCCAGCAGCGCCCGGGGGACAGGGCCTAATTCACCCCTCCACTTT. Protein sequence: CASSARGTGPNSPLHF. The chain recombines TRBV7-9 with TRBJ1-6; 9 nucleotides align to TRBD1. The CDR3 is made up of 16 amino acids. CDR1 is SEHNR and CDR2 is FQNEAQ in the germline V gene (reference sequence). The V and J ends lost 5 bases and 6 bases, in that order; junction bases with no gene match: 8.

The chain's CDR3 is CATSSPNPRGRSGYTF. CDR3 coding DNA: TGTGCCACCAGCAGTCCTAACCCGCGGGGCCGGAGTGGCTACACCTTC. The V call is TRBV15, the J call TRBJ1-2, with TRBD1 as a possible D gene (5 bases). The ends were cut back, 3 bases at V and 7 bases at J, with 21 bases in the middle. Per germline, CDR1 LNHNV and CDR2 YYDKDF (reference sequence). The length of the CDR3 is 16 residues.